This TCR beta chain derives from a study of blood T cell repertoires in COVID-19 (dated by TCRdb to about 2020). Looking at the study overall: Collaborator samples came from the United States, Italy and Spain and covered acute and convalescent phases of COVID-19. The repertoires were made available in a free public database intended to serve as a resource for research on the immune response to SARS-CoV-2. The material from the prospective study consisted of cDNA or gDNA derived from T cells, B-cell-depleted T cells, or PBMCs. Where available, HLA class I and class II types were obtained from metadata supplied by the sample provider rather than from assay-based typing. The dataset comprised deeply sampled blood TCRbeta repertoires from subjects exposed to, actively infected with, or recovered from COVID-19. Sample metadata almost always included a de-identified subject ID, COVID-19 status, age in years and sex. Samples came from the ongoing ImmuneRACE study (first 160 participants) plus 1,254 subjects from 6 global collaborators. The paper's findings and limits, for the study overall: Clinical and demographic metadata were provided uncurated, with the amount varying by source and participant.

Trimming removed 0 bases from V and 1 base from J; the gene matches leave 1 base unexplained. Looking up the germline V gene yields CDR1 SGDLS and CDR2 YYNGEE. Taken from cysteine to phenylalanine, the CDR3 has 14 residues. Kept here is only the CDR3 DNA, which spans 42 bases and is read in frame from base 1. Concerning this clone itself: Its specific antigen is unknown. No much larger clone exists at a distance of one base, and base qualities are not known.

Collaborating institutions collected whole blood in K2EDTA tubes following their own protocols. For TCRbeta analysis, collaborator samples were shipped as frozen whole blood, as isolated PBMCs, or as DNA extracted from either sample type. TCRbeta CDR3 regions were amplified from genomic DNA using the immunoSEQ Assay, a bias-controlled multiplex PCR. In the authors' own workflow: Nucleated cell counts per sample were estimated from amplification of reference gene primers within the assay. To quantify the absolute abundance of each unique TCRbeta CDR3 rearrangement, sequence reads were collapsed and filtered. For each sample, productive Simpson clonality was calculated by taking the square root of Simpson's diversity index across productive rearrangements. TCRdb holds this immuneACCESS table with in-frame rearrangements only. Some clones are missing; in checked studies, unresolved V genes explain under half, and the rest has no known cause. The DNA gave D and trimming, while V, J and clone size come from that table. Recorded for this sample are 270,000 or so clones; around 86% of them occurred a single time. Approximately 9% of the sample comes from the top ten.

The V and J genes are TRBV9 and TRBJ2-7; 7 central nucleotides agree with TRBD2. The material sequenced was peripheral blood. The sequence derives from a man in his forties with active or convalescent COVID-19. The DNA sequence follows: TGTGCCAGCAGCGTAGTAGCGGGTTCCTACGAGCAGTACTTC. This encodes CASSVVAGSYEQYF.